The 24 T cell receptor beta chains listed next were all sequenced from one sample in a study of blood T cell repertoires in COVID-19. Only in-frame clones appear in the TCRdb table, and some are missing; sequencing was by immunoSEQ multiplex PCR. The table records about 350,000 clones, roughly 90% of them present only once. Sample: peripheral blood. These receptors were obtained from a woman aged 60-75 years with COVID-19, enrolled during active disease.

This clone occurred once. The gene calls are TRBV2 and TRBJ2-3; 7 nucleotides match TRBD2. The CDR3 has 13 amino acids. The germline gives CDR1 SNHLY, CDR2 FYNNEI. V lost 4 bases and J lost 11; bases outside the gene matches: 9. For the CDR3, the DNA is TGTGCCAGCAGTGGCATAACTGGCGGGGGGCAGTATTTT. This codes for CASSGITGGGQYF.

This clone appeared a single time. This rearrangement joins TRBV11-3 to TRBJ2-1, with 9 bases matching TRBD2. After removal of 4 bases from V and 1 base from J, the junction contained 8 bases not matched to a gene. The CDR3 loop spans 17 amino acids. CDR1 is SGHNT, CDR2 YENEEA, per germline. In DNA form, the CDR3 reads TGTGCCAGCAGCTCCCAAAGGCGGGAGGGGTCCTACAATGAGCAGTTCTTC. This codes for CASSSQRREGSYNEQFF.

V is TRBV3-1 (or the pseudogene TRBV3-2) and J is TRBJ2-2; D is ambiguous. The germline V gene has CDR1 LGHDT and CDR2 YNNKEL (reference sequence). This CDR3 is 14 amino acids long. The germline V and J ends were trimmed by 1 base and 6 bases, with 9 bases remaining between them. CDR3 bases: TGTGCCAGCAGCCAAGCCCCTTCCTCCGGGGAGCTGTTTTTT. It encodes CASSQAPSSGELFF.

The chain carries TRBV7-9 and TRBJ2-3; tentatively, D is TRBD2 (6 bases). V lost 5 bases, J lost 3 bases, and 9 bases lay in between. The CDR3 runs 13 residues. Germline V gene lookup returns CDR1 SEHNR and CDR2 FQNEAQ (reference sequence). The CDR3 sequence is CASSPSGTDTQYF. For the CDR3, the DNA is TGTGCCAGCAGCCCCAGCGGGACAGATACGCAGTATTTT.

V gene TRBV5-4 combines with J gene TRBJ2-5, with D hard to call. CDR1 is SGHNT and CDR2 is YYREEE in the germline V gene (reference sequence). This CDR3 has 13 amino acids. V was pared by 1 base and J by 1 base, with 5 bases between. The CDR3 spells CASSLQFQETQYF. The CDR3 region has the DNA TGTGCCAGCAGCTTGCAGTTCCAAGAGACCCAGTACTTC.

This chain joins TRBV4-1 and TRBJ1-1; 10 bases align to TRBD1. This CDR3 contains 15 residues. With V trimmed by 0 bases and J by 8 bases, 6 bases remained unmatched. In germline, CDR1 is MGHRA, CDR2 YSYEKL. CDR3 residues: CASSQEGTGEAEAFF. The CDR3 coding sequence is TGCGCCAGCAGCCAAGAAGGGACAGGGGAAGCCGAAGCTTTCTTT.

The V and J genes are TRBV19 and TRBJ2-3; D is perhaps TRBD2 (5 bases). The CDR3 loop spans 15 amino acids. Germline CDR1 is LNHDA and CDR2 is SQIVND (reference sequence). The V gene lost 9 bases and the J gene lost 0 bases, with 16 bases spanning the gap. The CDR3 is CASGQLGSSTDTQYF. DNA for the CDR3: TGTGCCAGCGGTCAACTAGGGTCTAGCACAGATACGCAGTATTTT.

This sequence joins TRBV9 and TRBJ1-3; D remains unclear. Trimming left V 4 bases short and J 0 bases short, with 5 bases between. CDR1 is SGDLS, CDR2 YYNGEE, per germline. The CDR3 is made up of 13 amino acids. Written as DNA, the CDR3 is TGTGCCAGCAGCCCCTACTCTGGAAACACCATATATTTT. Amino acids: CASSPYSGNTIYF.

In this sample, this clone turned up many times. V is TRBV5-1 and J is TRBJ2-7; TRBD1 might be the D (6 bases). Trimming removed 4 bases from V and 5 bases from J, with 13 bases in between. The CDR3 is 13 amino acids. Per germline, CDR1 SGHRS and CDR2 YFSETQ. DNA of the CDR3: TGCGCCAGCAGCCTCAGGGGTACCCACGAGCAGTACTTC. This encodes CASSLRGTHEQYF. The full variable domain, completed using reference TRBV5-1 and TRBJ2-7, is KAGVTQTPRYLIKTRGQQVTLSCSPISGHRSVSWYQQTPGQGLQFLFEYFSETQRNKGNFPGRFSGRQFSNSRSEMNVSTLELGDSALYLCASSLRGTHEQYFGPGTRLTVT.

V and J are TRBV27 and TRBJ1-2, with D perhaps matching TRBD1 (5 bases). This CDR3 region has 12 residues. CDR1 and CDR2 (germline): MNHEY, SMNVEV (reference sequence). Between the trimmed V and J ends, which lost 5 bases and 7 bases, there was a span of 11 bases. The CDR3 reads CASSAPRGGYTF. CDR3 bases: TGTGCCAGCAGTGCGCCTAGGGGTGGCTACACCTTC.

The rearrangement joins TRBV7-2 to TRBJ2-3; 7 nucleotides align to TRBD2. With V trimmed by 4 bases and J by 6 bases, 7 bases remained unmatched. Germline V gene data show CDR1 as SGHTA and CDR2 as FQGNSA. This CDR3 spans 14 amino acids. This CDR3 reads CASSSLGGSDTQYF. CDR3 in DNA: TGTGCCAGCAGCTCCCTGGGGGGGTCCGATACGCAGTATTTT.

CDR3 protein: CASSDQGAGPGYTF. CDR3 nucleotide sequence: TGTGCCAGCAGTGATCAGGGGGCAGGGCCTGGCTACACCTTC. This chain links TRBV13 with TRBJ1-2, with 8 bases that match TRBD1. Trimming cost V 6 bases and J 7 bases; bases outside gene matches: 10. This CDR3 has 14 amino acids. From germline, CDR1 is PRHDT and CDR2 FYEKMQ (reference sequence).

This chain links TRBV11-2 with TRBJ2-2; possible D gene TRBD2, 7 bases. V lost 2 bases and J lost 0, with 13 bases in between. The CDR3 runs 17 residues. The germline CDR1 and CDR2 sequences are SGHAT and FQNNGV. CDR3 DNA sequence: TGTGCCAGCAGCTTAAGTGGGGGGGCCGCGAACACCGGGGAGCTGTTTTTT. Translated: CASSLSGGAANTGELFF.

The chain recombines TRBV6-6 with TRBJ1-1; 8 nucleotides align to TRBD1. The CDR3 extends over 14 amino acids. The germline V gene has CDR1 MNHNY and CDR2 SVGAGI (reference sequence). V trimming: 7 bases; J trimming: 8 bases; junction bases outside the gene matches: 12. CDR3 nucleotides: TGTGCCAGCACCTACATTCTACAGGGGGACGAAGCTTTCTTT. This translates into CASTYILQGDEAFF.

This chain joins TRBV7-9 and TRBJ1-3; weak D call: TRBD1 (6 bases). Trimming removed 1 base from V and 5 bases from J, with 12 bases in between. The germline gives CDR1 SEHNR, CDR2 FQNEAQ (reference sequence). The CDR3 totals 15 residues. The CDR3 region has the DNA TGTGCCAGCAGCTTAGTTCAGGGGAACCGAAACACCATATATTTT. This gives the protein CASSLVQGNRNTIYF.

The J gene is TRBJ1-4, the V gene TRBV7-9; D unclear. Germline lookup yields CDR1 SEHNR and CDR2 FQNEAQ (reference sequence). Trimming left V 3 bases short and J 0 bases short, with 11 bases between. The CDR3 is 16 residues long. The CDR3 loop reads CASSFGRSATNEKLFF. In DNA, the CDR3 is TGTGCCAGCAGCTTTGGGCGAAGTGCAACTAATGAAAAACTGTTTTTT. The whole variable domain, remainder taken from reference TRBV7-9 and TRBJ1-4, is DTGVSQNPRHKITKRGQNVTFRCDPISEHNRLYWYRQTLGQGPEFLTYFQNEAQLEKSRLLSDRFSAERPKGSFSTLEIQRTEQGDSAMYLCASSFGRSATNEKLFFGSGTQLSVL.

The V gene is TRBV19, the J gene TRBJ1-1; D call uncertain. The V gene's germline CDR1 is LNHDA and CDR2 SQIVND (reference sequence). V was cut by 3 bases and J by 0 bases, with 8 bases left in between. This CDR3 comprises 14 residues. The CDR3 loop reads CASSILGVNTEAFF. The CDR3 nucleotides are TGTGCCAGTAGTATCTTAGGAGTGAACACTGAAGCTTTCTTT.

The chain links TRBV4-1 to TRBJ2-7, with a tentative D call TRBD2 (6 bases). V lost 0 bases and J 3 bases, leaving 12 bases between the germline ends. The CDR3 consists of 15 residues. Germline CDR1 MGHRA, CDR2 YSYEKL. The CDR3 DNA is TGCGCCAGCAGCCAAGATGGGGGGAAGGGCTACGAGCAGTACTTC. This codes for CASSQDGGKGYEQYF.

This clone was detected a few times. The rearrangement links TRBV7-9 to TRBJ1-1; D gene uncertain. V shed 3 bases and J shed 3 bases, with 8 bases lying between them. This CDR3 contains 13 residues. Germline V gives CDR1 SEHNR, CDR2 FQNEAQ (reference sequence). CDR3 bases: TGTGCCAGCAGCTTTTCCACTTACACTGAAGCTTTCTTT. This sequence encodes CASSFSTYTEAFF.

The rearrangement links TRBV6-5 to TRBJ2-1; 9 nucleotides line up with TRBD2. Germline assignment: CDR1 MNHEY and CDR2 SVGAGI. With V trimmed by 6 bases and J by 3 bases, 6 bases remained unmatched. CDR3 length: 15 residues. The CDR3 DNA reads as TGTGCCAGCAGGACCCTAGCGGGGATCTACAATGAGCAGTTCTTC. As protein: CASRTLAGIYNEQFF.

V usage is TRBV6-2 or TRBV6-3 and J usage is TRBJ2-5, with 12 positions matching TRBD2. Trimming removed 5 bases from V and 5 bases from J; junction bases left unmatched: 9. CDR3 length equals 16 residues. Per germline, CDR1 MNHEY and CDR2 SVGEGT. The CDR3 coding sequence is TGTGCCAGCAGTCTACTAGCGGGGGGCGAGGGGGAGACCCAGTACTTC. This encodes CASSLLAGGEGETQYF.

This clone was detected once. The V gene is TRBV7-8, the J gene TRBJ1-2; the D gene is possibly TRBD1 (5 bases). The germline CDR1 and CDR2 sequences are SGHVS and FQNEAQ. The CDR3 extends over 14 amino acids. The germline V and J ends were trimmed by 3 bases and 4 bases, with 12 bases remaining between them. The CDR3 sequence: CASSLGRSRYGYTF. The CDR3 DNA is TGTGCCAGCAGCTTGGGGCGGAGTCGCTATGGCTACACCTTC.

The rearrangement uses TRBV29-1 and TRBJ2-7; 8 nucleotides align to TRBD1. Trimming at V came to 3 bases and at J to 5 bases, leaving 0 bases not matched to a gene. CDR3 length: 11 amino acids. The germline V gene encodes CDR1 SQVTM and CDR2 ANQGSEA. For the CDR3, the DNA is TGCAGCGTTGACAGGGGGCACGAGCAGTACTTC. Its translation: CSVDRGHEQYF.

The chain employs TRBV6-1 and TRBJ1-3; TRBD1 is a possible D gene (6 bases). Between the trimmed V and J ends, which lost 4 bases and 0 bases, there was a span of 16 bases. The CDR3 extends over 17 amino acids. The V gene's germline CDR1 is MNHNS and CDR2 SASEGT. The CDR3 reads CASSGIQGLPSGNTIYF. The CDR3 DNA reads TGTGCCAGCAGTGGTATACAGGGCCTTCCCTCTGGAAACACCATATATTTT.